The rows below give T cell receptor beta chains drawn from one sample of a study of blood T cell repertoires in COVID-19. Clones were read by immunoSEQ multiplex PCR, and TCRdb kept only the in-frame ones, dropping some. The sample includes 65,000 to 70,000 clones, 65% to 90% of them seen just once. Sample: peripheral blood. The source is an older man with acute or convalescent COVID-19. The CDR3 runs from the conserved cysteine through the conserved F or W. The D gene is left open where the match is weak. For some rows the clone size is stated as once, few or many, or as a class when expanded; others skip it.

j_call: TRBJ2-7; v_call: TRBV6-6; d_call: -; clone_size: -; cdr3_nt: TGTGCCAGCGGTCACGGCGGCTACGAGCAGTACTTC; cdr3_aa: CASGHGGYEQYF
j_call: TRBJ2-7; v_call: TRBV6-5; d_call: TRBD1; clone_size: -; cdr3_nt: TGTGCCAGCGCCGAGACAGGGGGCTTCGAGCAGTACTTC; cdr3_aa: CASAETGGFEQYF
j_call: TRBJ2-1; v_call: TRBV27; d_call: TRBD1; clone_size: -; cdr3_nt: TGTGCCAGCAGACCCCGCCAGGGGGCAAGTGAGCAGTTCTTC; cdr3_aa: CASRPRQGASEQFF
j_call: TRBJ1-1; v_call: TRBV5-1; d_call: -; clone_size: -; cdr3_nt: TGCGCCAGCAGCCCCGGATGGGGGACAAAGAACACTGAAGCTTTCTTT; cdr3_aa: CASSPGWGTKNTEAFF
j_call: TRBJ1-1; v_call: TRBV6-5; d_call: TRBD1; clone_size: few; cdr3_nt: TGTGCCAGCCTTACAGGGGGACAGAACACTGAAGCTTTCTTT; cdr3_aa: CASLTGGQNTEAFF
j_call: TRBJ1-2; v_call: TRBV10-3; d_call: TRBD1; clone_size: -; cdr3_nt: TGTGCCGCAGGTCAGGACAGGACTTATGGCTACACCTTC; cdr3_aa: CAAGQDRTYGYTF
j_call: TRBJ2-7; v_call: TRBV19; d_call: TRBD2; clone_size: -; cdr3_nt: TGTGCCAGTAGTATGGAGGGACTAGCGGGGATGGGTTCCTACGAGCAGTACTTC; cdr3_aa: CASSMEGLAGMGSYEQYF
j_call: TRBJ2-7; v_call: TRBV5-1; d_call: -; clone_size: -; cdr3_nt: TGCGCCAGCAGCTTGGGTTCGATCGGGTCCTACGAGCAGTACTTC; cdr3_aa: CASSLGSIGSYEQYF
j_call: TRBJ2-1; v_call: TRBV5-8; d_call: TRBD2; clone_size: -; cdr3_nt: TGTGCCAGCAGCTCTCCGGGACTAGCTAGTTCGTTTAAGTTCTTC; cdr3_aa: CASSSPGLASSFKFF
j_call: TRBJ2-3; v_call: TRBV25-1; d_call: -; clone_size: -; cdr3_nt: TGTGCCAGCAGTGAATCAGGACAATCAAGGGATACGCAGTATTTT; cdr3_aa: CASSESGQSRDTQYF
j_call: TRBJ2-7; v_call: TRBV11-2; d_call: TRBD1; clone_size: -; cdr3_nt: TGTGCCAGCAGCTTGGCCGCGGACAGGCTTATGGCGTCCTACGAGCAGTACTTC; cdr3_aa: CASSLAADRLMASYEQYF
j_call: TRBJ1-6; v_call: TRBV11-2; d_call: TRBD1; clone_size: -; cdr3_nt: TGTGCCAGCACCCCAGGGGGTAATTCACCCCTCCACTTT; cdr3_aa: CASTPGGNSPLHF
j_call: TRBJ1-1; v_call: TRBV7-2; d_call: -; clone_size: -; cdr3_nt: TGTGCCAGCAGCTCGAATGGACGGGAGCAAATGGGTGAAGCTTTCTTT; cdr3_aa: CASSSNGREQMGEAFF
j_call: TRBJ1-2; v_call: TRBV5-6; d_call: TRBD1; clone_size: -; cdr3_nt: TGTGCCAGCAGCTTGATGTCAGGGGGTATCTATGGCTACACCTTC; cdr3_aa: CASSLMSGGIYGYTF
j_call: TRBJ2-2; v_call: TRBV19; d_call: -; clone_size: -; cdr3_nt: TGTGCCAGTAGCGAACAGGGTAGGGCGAACACCGGGGAGCTGTTTTTT; cdr3_aa: CASSEQGRANTGELFF
j_call: TRBJ2-2; v_call: TRBV30; d_call: -; clone_size: once; cdr3_nt: TGTGCCTGGAGTGTAATGGCGGGGTCTTGGGCCCGCCGGGACCTTGGTTCCGGGGAGCTGTTTTTT; cdr3_aa: CAWSVMAGSWARRDLGSGELFF
j_call: TRBJ2-7; v_call: TRBV11-2; d_call: TRBD2; clone_size: -; cdr3_nt: TGTGCCAGCAGCGTCCCGCGTGGGAGGGCCGGAGAGCAGTACTTC; cdr3_aa: CASSVPRGRAGEQYF
j_call: TRBJ2-7; v_call: TRBV30; d_call: -; clone_size: -; cdr3_nt: TGTGCCGGGACCCGAGGAGGCGCTTACGAGCAGTACTTC; cdr3_aa: CAGTRGGAYEQYF
j_call: TRBJ1-2; v_call: TRBV3-1/TRBV3-2; d_call: TRBD1; clone_size: -; cdr3_nt: TGTGCCAGCAGCCGAGGGACAGGGATCGGCTACACCTTC; cdr3_aa: CASSRGTGIGYTF
j_call: TRBJ2-7; v_call: TRBV5-1; d_call: -; clone_size: -; cdr3_nt: TGCGCCAGCAGCTTGAACAGGGTACGAAGCTACGAGCAGTACTTC; cdr3_aa: CASSLNRVRSYEQYF
j_call: TRBJ2-2; v_call: TRBV6-6; d_call: TRBD2; clone_size: -; cdr3_nt: TGTGCCAGCAGCCTAGCGGGAGGGCCACACACCGGGGAGCTGTTTTTT; cdr3_aa: CASSLAGGPHTGELFF
j_call: TRBJ1-1; v_call: TRBV24-1; d_call: -; clone_size: -; cdr3_nt: TGTGCCACCAGTGATCAGGGGAGGGGTGAAGCTTTCTTT; cdr3_aa: CATSDQGRGEAFF
j_call: TRBJ1-2; v_call: TRBV5-1; d_call: -; clone_size: few; cdr3_nt: TGCGCCAGCAGCCGGGACATTCAAAACTATGGCTACACCTTC; cdr3_aa: CASSRDIQNYGYTF
j_call: TRBJ2-6; v_call: TRBV5-1; d_call: -; clone_size: -; cdr3_nt: TGCGCCAGCAGCTTGGAAGCTTTTGCCAGGAAACCCTCTGGGGCCAACGTCCTGACTTTC; cdr3_aa: CASSLEAFARKPSGANVLTF
j_call: TRBJ1-3; v_call: TRBV11-3; d_call: -; clone_size: -; cdr3_nt: TGTGCCACCTCTTACTCTGGAAACACCATATATTTT; cdr3_aa: CATSYSGNTIYF
j_call: TRBJ2-5; v_call: TRBV6-2/TRBV6-3; d_call: TRBD2; clone_size: -; cdr3_nt: TGTGCCAGCAGTTCCCGCGGTGGGCTAGCGGGAGGGTTTCAAGAGACCCAGTACTTC; cdr3_aa: CASSSRGGLAGGFQETQYF
j_call: TRBJ2-1; v_call: TRBV9; d_call: TRBD2; clone_size: -; cdr3_nt: TGTGCCAGCAGCGTATCTAGCGGGAGTTTCAATGAGCAGTTCTTC; cdr3_aa: CASSVSSGSFNEQFF
j_call: TRBJ2-7; v_call: TRBV12-5; d_call: -; clone_size: -; cdr3_nt: TGTGCTAGTGCCCCTATGGGGGCCCCCACAGGACTCTACGAGCAGTACTTC; cdr3_aa: CASAPMGAPTGLYEQYF
j_call: TRBJ1-3; v_call: TRBV5-5; d_call: TRBD1; clone_size: -; cdr3_nt: TGTGCCAGCAGCCGGAGACAGGGGGTGATTAGTGGAAACACCATATATTTT; cdr3_aa: CASSRRQGVISGNTIYF
j_call: TRBJ2-3; v_call: TRBV6-1; d_call: -; clone_size: -; cdr3_nt: TGTGCCAGCAGTGAAGCCGAGATGGGGGCTAGGTACGATACGCAGTATTTT; cdr3_aa: CASSEAEMGARYDTQYF
j_call: TRBJ1-4; v_call: TRBV11-3; d_call: -; clone_size: -; cdr3_nt: TGTGCCAGCAGCCCTCAGGCAACTAATGAAAAACTGTTTTTT; cdr3_aa: CASSPQATNEKLFF
j_call: TRBJ2-7; v_call: TRBV19; d_call: -; clone_size: few; cdr3_nt: TGTGCCAGTAGTATAGTGGCAGGCTACACCAACGAGCAGTACTTC; cdr3_aa: CASSIVAGYTNEQYF